These 5 T cell receptor beta chains came from one sample sequenced in a study of shared clonotypes between healthy human individuals. Produced via immunoSEQ multiplex PCR; TCRdb's table is partial and in-frame only. This table has some 2 million clones, 85% to 95% appearing once. Sequenced input: naive CD4+ T cells sorted from blood. Sample subset: CD45RA+ positively selected. The receptors derive from a man aged 18 to 35 in good health.

A word on this clone: The same CDR3 arises from other DNA sequences in this sample as well. The chain links TRBV18 to TRBJ2-7, with 7 bases aligning to TRBD1. The ends lost 3 bases at V and 0 bases at J; junction bases unmatched: 5. This CDR3 region has 15 residues. In germline, CDR1 is KGHSH, CDR2 LQKENI. CDR3 sequence reads: CASSPGQTSSYEQYF. The CDR3 DNA reads TGTGCCAGCTCACCGGGACAGACATCCTCCTACGAGCAGTACTTC.

This clone occurred once. This may arise from a read error, as a much more abundant clone is one base away. Distinct nucleotide sequences in the sample also encode this CDR3. The V gene is TRBV30, the J gene TRBJ2-7; D is unclear. V was cut by 0 bases and J by 4 bases, with 4 bases left in between. The CDR3 is 11 residues long. CDR1 is GTSNPN, CDR2 SVGIG, per germline (reference sequence). The CDR3 here is CAWSVEYEQYF. In nucleotides, the CDR3 is TGTGCCTGGAGTGTAGAGTACGAGCAGTACTTC.

Points on this clone: This sample includes further DNA sequences coding for the same CDR3. The chain uses TRBV9 and TRBJ2-5, with 11 bases identical to TRBD2. From germline, CDR1 is SGDLS and CDR2 YYNGEE. V gave up 2 bases and J gave up 2 bases; unmatched junction bases: 5. CDR3 size: 16 residues. The CDR3 sequence: CASSVGVAGGQETQYF. CDR3 DNA: TGTGCCAGCAGCGTCGGGGTAGCGGGAGGGCAAGAGACCCAGTACTTC.

The genes are TRBV5-4 and TRBJ2-5; the match to TRBD2 covers 9 bases. J was trimmed by 3 bases and V by 4 bases; bases with no gene match: 7. CDR1 SGHNT and CDR2 YYREEE come from the germline V gene (reference sequence). This CDR3 region has 15 residues. The CDR3 reads CASSGAGGRKETQYF. CDR3 nucleotide sequence: TGTGCCAGCAGCGGCGCGGGGGGGAGGAAAGAGACCCAGTACTTC.

The chain links TRBV5-4 to TRBJ2-3, with TRBD2 matching 10 bases. This CDR3 has 15 residues. Germline loops: CDR1 SGHNT, CDR2 YYREEE (reference sequence). With 0 bases clipped from V and 5 bases from J, the junction kept 3 bases outside the gene matches. DNA for the CDR3: TGTGCCAGCAGCTTGGTCCTAGCGGGAGAAGATACGCAGTATTTT. This encodes CASSLVLAGEDTQYF.